Each of the 24 T cell receptor beta chains below was sequenced from the same sample in a study of T cells after yellow fever vaccination. In TCRdb, the 5' RACE reads were re-called with MiXCR into one record per CDR3 protein. This table holds tens of thousands of distinct CDR3 sequences, less than 8.5% found once. Sequenced material: CD8+ T cells sorted from PBMCs, taken about 49 days after the first yellow fever vaccination. The receptor set was obtained from a man aged 18 to 29 who received the YFV17D yellow fever vaccine.

Of note for this clonotype: A single base separates this from a much larger clone, so it may be a read error. The rearrangement uses TRBV9 and TRBJ1-1; D remains unclear. This CDR3 has 13 residues. Germline CDR1 SGDLS, CDR2 YYNGEE. V lost 3 bases to trimming and J lost 3 bases, with 9 bases between them. The CDR3 loop is CASSEGGYTEAFF. The CDR3 bases are TGTGCCAGCAGCGAAGGCGGGTACACTGAAGCTTTCTTT.

This clonotype occurred many times. The genes are TRBV12-5 and TRBJ1-1, with D perhaps matching TRBD1 (6 bases). The CDR3 extends over 15 amino acids. Per germline, CDR1 LGHNT and CDR2 FRNRAP. Trimming stripped 5 bases from V and 2 bases from J, with 15 bases between. The CDR3 sequence: CASGLHRDLNTEAFF. The CDR3, as DNA: TGTGCTAGTGGTCTCCACAGGGATCTAAACACTGAAGCTTTCTTT.

Many counts were recorded for this clonotype. The rearrangement uses TRBV6-5 and TRBJ1-3; D is undetermined. CDR1 is MNHEY and CDR2 is SVGAGI in the germline V gene. V dropped 0 bases and J dropped 4 bases, with 7 bases sitting between them. CDR3 length equals 14 residues. CDR3 nucleotide sequence: TGTGCCAGCAGTTACTCGATTCCGGGAAACACCATATATTTT. Translation gives CASSYSIPGNTIYF.

This clonotype was seen a few times. The CDR3 here is CASRAATPNYGYTF. The DNA of the CDR3 is TGTGCCAGCAGGGCGGCAACTCCTAACTATGGCTACACCTTC. This chain links TRBV6-1 with TRBJ1-2; D uncertain. V dropped 6 bases and J dropped 0 bases, with 11 bases sitting between them. CDR1 MNHNS and CDR2 SASEGT come from the germline V gene. The CDR3 contains 14 residues.

Only a few counts were recorded for this clonotype. The chain has TRBV19 and TRBJ2-1; a weak D match, TRBD2 (6 bases). The CDR3 runs to 14 residues. In germline, CDR1 is LNHDA, CDR2 SQIVND (reference sequence). V gave up 3 bases and J gave up 7 bases, with 13 bases separating them. CDR3 amino acids: CASSIVAGLNEQFF. The CDR3 DNA reads TGTGCCAGTAGTATCGTTGCGGGGCTGAATGAGCAGTTCTTC.

In this sample, this clonotype turned up many times. V usage is TRBV7-8 and J usage is TRBJ2-1, with D tentatively TRBD1 or TRBD2 (5 bases each). The CDR3 has 16 residues. Trimming pared 8 bases from V and 5 bases from J, leaving 22 bases between. Looked up from germline, CDR1 is SGHVS and CDR2 is FQNEAQ. CDR3 DNA: TGTGCCAGCGGACATTTAAAGGCGGGTTATCACAATGAGCAGTTCTTC. This codes for CASGHLKAGYHNEQFF.

Many counts were recorded for this clonotype. The V call is TRBV12-3 or TRBV12-4, the J call TRBJ1-1; D call uncertain. CDR3 length: 13 amino acids. V was shortened by 5 bases and J by 0 bases, with 7 bases between the two germline ends. The CDR3 nucleotides are TGTGCCAGCAGTGACCTCCTGAACACTGAAGCTTTCTTT. Protein: CASSDLLNTEAFF.

The table lists this clonotype with many counts. One end of the junction is discordant with germline, which a read error may explain. The rearrangement joins TRBV7-9 to TRBJ2-1; tentatively, D is TRBD1 (6 bases). CDR1 and CDR2 from the germline V gene are SEHNR and FQNEAQ (reference sequence). The CDR3 covers 9 residues. Here the CDR3 DNA reads TGTGCCAGCAGCATACAGGGAATCTTC. Translated, it gives CASSIQGIF.

The chain employs TRBV28 and TRBJ2-3; D uncertain. Germline V lookup: CDR1 MDHEN, CDR2 SYDVKM. V dropped 6 bases and J dropped 7 bases, with 14 bases sitting between them. The CDR3 contains 13 residues. The CDR3 nucleotides read TGTGCCAGCAGCCCCGGACGCTCGAATACGCAGTATTTT. Protein product: CASSPGRSNTQYF.

This clonotype was observed many times. This sequence joins TRBV4-3 and TRBJ2-3; 11 nucleotides align to TRBD2. This CDR3 region has 16 residues. CDR1 and CDR2 from the germline V gene are LGHNA and YSLEER. V shed 0 bases and J 4 bases; nucleotides not matched to a gene: 3. CDR3 nucleotide sequence: TGCGCCAGCAGCCAAGATAGCGGGGGGGCCCCAGATACGCAGTATTTT. It specifies CASSQDSGGAPDTQYF.

The chain employs TRBV7-9 and TRBJ2-1; the D is unclear. Trimming stripped 4 bases from V and 3 bases from J, with 13 bases between. The CDR3 has 15 residues. The germline gives CDR1 SEHNR, CDR2 FQNEAQ (reference sequence). CDR3 bases: TGTGCCAGCAGCTGTAATTGTGGCGTCTACAATGAGCAGTTCTTC. Amino acids: CASSCNCGVYNEQFF.

This clonotype was picked up many times. This chain joins TRBV28 and TRBJ1-2, with D perhaps matching TRBD1 (5 bases). V lost 7 bases and J lost 3, with 12 bases in between. CDR1 and CDR2 (germline): MDHEN, SYDVKM. This CDR3 has 13 amino acids. The CDR3 spells CASIKRGYYGYTF. The CDR3 DNA reads as TGTGCCAGCATCAAACGGGGCTACTATGGCTACACCTTC.

The table lists this clonotype with many counts. The rearrangement joins TRBV7-6 to TRBJ1-1, with TRBD1 identical over 7 bases. This CDR3 is built from 13 residues. Germline CDR1 SGHVS, CDR2 FNYEAQ. J was trimmed by 7 bases and V by 4 bases; bases with no gene match: 6. As DNA, the CDR3 is TGTGCCAGCAGCTCGGGGACAGTGGGTGAAGCTTTCTTT. As protein: CASSSGTVGEAFF.

This clonotype was detected ten times or more. J is TRBJ2-7 and V is TRBV11-1; possible D gene TRBD2, 6 bases. Trimming stripped 1 base from V and 4 bases from J, with 17 bases between. This CDR3 comprises 16 residues. CDR1 is SGHAT and CDR2 is FQDESV in the germline V gene (reference sequence). This CDR3 reads CASSLESGVPGYEQYF. The CDR3 coding sequence is TGTGCCAGCAGCTTAGAATCGGGGGTCCCGGGGTACGAGCAGTACTTC.

The sample holds many counts of this clonotype. V and J are TRBV19 and TRBJ2-7; D is uncertain. Trimming took off 5 bases at V and 9 bases at J, with 17 bases between the two ends. Germline loops: CDR1 LNHDA, CDR2 SQIVND (reference sequence). The CDR3 sequence is 13 residues long. CDR3 in DNA: TGTGCCAGTAGTCAACGGGCCGCAGGCGGGCAGTACTTC. Translation gives CASSQRAAGGQYF.

This clonotype was detected ten times or more. The gene calls are TRBV12-3 or TRBV12-4 and TRBJ1-6; 7 bases agree with TRBD1. The CDR3 totals 13 residues. V was pared by 6 bases and J by 5 bases, with 1 base of the junction left unmatched. The CDR3 DNA reads TGTGCCAGCAGGACAGGGAATAATTCACCCCTCCACTTT. It translates to CASRTGNNSPLHF.

This clonotype occurred many times. The chain links TRBV4-3 to TRBJ2-1, with TRBD1 as a possible D gene (5 bases). The germline V gene encodes CDR1 LGHNA and CDR2 YSLEER. This CDR3 is 15 amino acids long. The V and J ends lost 0 bases and 6 bases respectively, with 12 bases between them. Written as DNA, the CDR3 is TGCGCCAGCAGCCAAGACGGAAACAGGCTCAATGAGCAGTTCTTC. This codes for CASSQDGNRLNEQFF.

This clonotype was seen at least ten times. The chain carries TRBV4-2 and TRBJ2-5; perhaps TRBD1 as D (6 bases). This CDR3 region has 18 residues. Germline V CDR1 and CDR2: LGHNA, YNFKEQ. Trimming cost V 1 base and J 2 bases, with 20 bases left between them. The CDR3 bases are TGTGCCAGCAGCCAAGTTTTCAGGGGCCTAGGTGGGCAAGAGACCCAGTACTTC. Its protein product is CASSQVFRGLGGQETQYF.

There are a few counts of this clonotype. The rearrangement joins TRBV6-4 to TRBJ2-3; TRBD2 matches 9 bases. The junction had 4 bases not matched to a gene; V was cut back by 3 bases and J by 3 bases. Germline loops: CDR1 MRHNA, CDR2 SNTAGT. This CDR3 has 15 amino acids. The chain's CDR3 is CASSERGGATDTQYF. The CDR3 DNA reads TGTGCCAGCAGTGAGCGCGGGGGGGCAACAGATACGCAGTATTTT.

As to this clonotype: A much larger clone lies one base from this, so it may be a read error. The chain joins TRBV12-3 or TRBV12-4 to TRBJ2-7, with a tentative D call TRBD2 (7 bases). With 6 bases removed from V and 3 bases from J, the gap between germline ends came to 15 bases. This CDR3 has 14 amino acids. The CDR3 region has the DNA TGTGCCAGCAGCGCGGGGGACACCGGCTACGAGCAGTACTTC. Protein: CASSAGDTGYEQYF.

This clonotype has a count of ten or more. The V call is TRBV27, the J call TRBJ2-7, with unresolved D. Germline V gene lookup returns CDR1 MNHEY and CDR2 SMNVEV (reference sequence). There are 12 residues in the CDR3. V lost 6 bases and J lost 3, with 9 bases in between. The CDR3 DNA reads TGTGCCAGCAGCCCGGACGGCTACGAGCAGTACTTC. The encoded protein is CASSPDGYEQYF.

This clonotype was counted at least ten times. The chain links TRBV4-1 to TRBJ2-4; a weak D match, TRBD2 (6 bases). The V gene's germline CDR1 is MGHRA and CDR2 YSYEKL. The V gene lost 0 bases and the J gene lost 0 bases, with 12 bases spanning the gap. CDR3 length: 17 residues. The CDR3 DNA reads TGCGCCAGCAGCCAAGATCATGGCGGGGAAGCCAAAAACATTCAGTACTTC. This sequence encodes CASSQDHGGEAKNIQYF.

For this clonotype: This may be a read error, as it is one base from a much larger clone. The V and J genes are TRBV7-6 and TRBJ2-1, with 8 bases aligning to TRBD1. The CDR3 totals 14 residues. The germline CDR1 and CDR2 sequences are SGHVS and FNYEAQ. CDR3 in DNA: TGTGCCAGCAGCTTAGAAGCAGGGGGCGTTGAGAAGTTCTTC. The encoded protein is CASSLEAGGVEKFF.

This clonotype was observed many times. Here the CDR3 omits its conserved ending phenylalanine or tryptophan, so a read error is the likely source. The limits of the CDR3 on the DNA are not certain, so only TCRdb's listed CDR3 is given. The genes are TRBV6-6 and TRBJ1-2. From its first to its last residue, the CDR3 has 8 amino acids. CDR1 MNHNY and CDR2 SVGAGI come from the germline V gene (reference sequence). The CDR3 here is CASGPDAL.